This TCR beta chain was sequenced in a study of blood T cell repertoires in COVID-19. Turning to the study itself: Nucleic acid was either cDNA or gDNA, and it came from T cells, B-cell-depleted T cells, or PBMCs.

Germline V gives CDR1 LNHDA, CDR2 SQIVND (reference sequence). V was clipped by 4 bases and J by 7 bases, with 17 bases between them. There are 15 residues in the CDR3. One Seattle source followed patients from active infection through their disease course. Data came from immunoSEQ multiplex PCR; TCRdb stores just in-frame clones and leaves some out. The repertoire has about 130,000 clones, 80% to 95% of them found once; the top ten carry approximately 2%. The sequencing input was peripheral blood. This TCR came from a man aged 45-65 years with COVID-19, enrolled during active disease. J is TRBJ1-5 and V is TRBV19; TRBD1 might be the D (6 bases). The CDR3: CASSTTQGYEQPQHF. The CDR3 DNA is TGTGCCAGTAGTACAACCCAGGGGTATGAGCAGCCCCAGCATTTT.